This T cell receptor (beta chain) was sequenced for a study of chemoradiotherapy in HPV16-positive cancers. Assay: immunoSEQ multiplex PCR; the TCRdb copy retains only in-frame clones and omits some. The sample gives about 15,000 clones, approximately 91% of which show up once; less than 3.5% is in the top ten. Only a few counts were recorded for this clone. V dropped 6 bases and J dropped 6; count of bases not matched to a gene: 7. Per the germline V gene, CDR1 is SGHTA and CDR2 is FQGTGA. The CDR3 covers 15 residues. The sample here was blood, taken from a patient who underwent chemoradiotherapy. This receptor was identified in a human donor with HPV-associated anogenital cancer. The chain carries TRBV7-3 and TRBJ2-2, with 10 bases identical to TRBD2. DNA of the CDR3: TGTGCCAGCAGAAGCGGGGGGGAGGGGTCCGGGGAGCTGTTTTTT. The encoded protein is CASRSGGEGSGELFF.